A single TCR beta chain is shown here with its context. The read halts 3 residues ahead of the CDR3 end, with the missing end drawn from the germline J gene. The sample holds other DNA sequences that translate to the same CDR3. The entry originates in a study of T cells in women clearing cervical HPV infection. Study at large: With HLA typing for only a few women, HLA confounding remains possible.

Germline V gene data show CDR1 as SNHLY and CDR2 as FYNNEI. J was trimmed by 5 bases and V by 2 bases; bases with no gene match: 3. This CDR3 contains 15 residues. Profiling relied on immunoSEQ multiplex PCR, and the TCRdb table lists in-frame clones only, not all of them. The sample totals 40,000 to 60,000 clones; its top ten clones hold around 0.98%. Dot-blot hybridization genotyped cervical HPV amplified with MY09/MY11 PCR. This TCR was sampled from a woman between 18 and 69 years old with a cervical HPV16 infection that either progressed to CIN3+ or cleared (not recorded which). This chain connects TRBV2 to TRBJ2-5; 12 nucleotides line up with TRBD2. The sequencing input was blood buffy coat. The CDR3 loop is CASSELAGGLETQYF. The DNA read from the CDR3 is TGTGCCAGCAGTGAACTAGCGGGGGGGCTGGAGACC. The whole variable domain, filled in from reference TRBV2 and TRBJ2-5, reads EPEVTQTPSHQVTQMGQEVILRCVPISNHLYFYWYRQILGQKVEFLVSFYNNEISEKSEIFDDQFSVERPDGSNFTLKIRSTKLEDSAMYFCASSELAGGLETQYFGPGTRLLVL.